This is a list of T cell receptor beta chains from one sample in a study of cytomegalovirus exposure and HLA in healthy donors. Data came from immunoSEQ multiplex PCR; TCRdb stores just in-frame clones and leaves some out. The data contain 150,000 or so clones, 70% to 90% of them singletons. The sequencing input was PBMCs. These receptors were collected from a human donor in good health. CDR3s include the opening cysteine and the closing phenylalanine or tryptophan. Fields, in order: J gene, D gene, clone size, V gene, CDR3 protein, CDR3 DNA. A D gene is named only where the DNA matches it firmly. Only part of the rows carry a size: once, few, many, or a class if the clone is expanded.

j_call: TRBJ2-5; d_call: TRBD1; clone_size: .; v_call: TRBV27; cdr3_aa: CASSRNRGRETQYF; cdr3_nt: TGTGCCAGCAGTAGGAACAGGGGTAGGGAGACCCAGTACTTC
j_call: TRBJ1-1; d_call: TRBD1; clone_size: once; v_call: TRBV10-3; cdr3_aa: CAAGQGGNTEAFF; cdr3_nt: TGTGCCGCGGGACAGGGAGGTAACACTGAAGCTTTCTTT
j_call: TRBJ1-5; d_call: TRBD1; clone_size: .; v_call: TRBV2; cdr3_aa: CASSDRGQGGNQPQHF; cdr3_nt: TGTGCCAGCAGTGATAGGGGACAGGGAGGCAATCAGCCCCAGCATTTT
j_call: TRBJ2-7; d_call: TRBD1; clone_size: once; v_call: TRBV25-1; cdr3_aa: CASSGLPTGTGENEQYF; cdr3_nt: TGTGCCAGCAGTGGTCTTCCGACCGGGACAGGAGAAAACGAGCAGTACTTC
j_call: TRBJ2-7; d_call: .; clone_size: .; v_call: TRBV27; cdr3_aa: CASSLGGGEQYF; cdr3_nt: TGTGCCAGCAGCCTGGGGGGAGGCGAGCAGTACTTC
j_call: TRBJ1-3; d_call: .; clone_size: few; v_call: TRBV14; cdr3_aa: CASSQAVSGNTIYF; cdr3_nt: TGTGCCAGCAGCCAGGCCGTCTCTGGAAACACCATATATTTT
j_call: TRBJ1-2; d_call: TRBD1; clone_size: .; v_call: TRBV6-5; cdr3_aa: CASSRGQNYGYTF; cdr3_nt: TGTGCCAGCAGTAGGGGACAGAACTATGGCTACACCTTC
j_call: TRBJ2-5; d_call: TRBD2; clone_size: .; v_call: TRBV7-9; cdr3_aa: CASSLEVRLAAQETQYF; cdr3_nt: TGTGCCAGCAGCTTAGAAGTTCGACTAGCGGCCCAAGAGACCCAGTACTTC
j_call: TRBJ1-5; d_call: .; clone_size: .; v_call: TRBV6-5; cdr3_aa: CASSYSEQGFQPQHF; cdr3_nt: TGTGCCAGCAGTTACTCCGAGCAGGGTTTCCAGCCCCAGCATTTT
j_call: TRBJ1-2; d_call: .; clone_size: .; v_call: TRBV19; cdr3_aa: CASNSLGYAGYTF; cdr3_nt: TGTGCCAGTAACTCCTTGGGCTATGCTGGCTACACCTTC
j_call: TRBJ2-1; d_call: TRBD2; clone_size: .; v_call: TRBV29-1; cdr3_aa: CSVWGGGSGDNEQFF; cdr3_nt: TGCAGCGTTTGGGGGGGAGGTAGCGGAGACAATGAGCAGTTCTTC
j_call: TRBJ1-2; d_call: TRBD1; clone_size: .; v_call: TRBV4-1; cdr3_aa: CASSHPPRGQGYGYTF; cdr3_nt: TGCGCCAGCAGCCACCCCCCCCGGGGACAGGGGTATGGCTACACCTTC
j_call: TRBJ1-2; d_call: .; clone_size: .; v_call: TRBV4-3; cdr3_aa: CASSPWDGGYGYTF; cdr3_nt: TGCGCCAGCAGCCCTTGGGACGGGGGGTATGGCTACACCTTC
j_call: TRBJ2-7; d_call: .; clone_size: .; v_call: TRBV6-6; cdr3_aa: CASSYSTDTSYEQYF; cdr3_nt: TGTGCCAGCAGTTACTCGACGGACACCTCCTACGAGCAGTACTTC
j_call: TRBJ2-3; d_call: TRBD1; clone_size: .; v_call: TRBV28; cdr3_aa: CASSLTRDSHTDTQYF; cdr3_nt: TGTGCCAGCAGTTTGACCCGGGACAGTCACACAGATACGCAGTATTTT
j_call: TRBJ1-1; d_call: .; clone_size: .; v_call: TRBV28; cdr3_aa: CASSLGQGRPWAEAFF; cdr3_nt: TGTGCCAGCAGTTTGGGGCAGGGGCGCCCGTGGGCTGAAGCTTTCTTT
j_call: TRBJ1-1; d_call: .; clone_size: .; v_call: TRBV6-4; cdr3_aa: CASSDEGVNTEAFF; cdr3_nt: TGTGCCAGCAGTGACGAGGGCGTGAACACTGAAGCTTTCTTT
j_call: TRBJ2-3; d_call: .; clone_size: once; v_call: TRBV7-8; cdr3_aa: CASSLEGLGGQGTDTQYF; cdr3_nt: TGTGCCAGCAGCTTAGAAGGTTTGGGCGGGCAGGGCACAGATACGCAGTATTTT
j_call: TRBJ1-4; d_call: TRBD1; clone_size: .; v_call: TRBV18; cdr3_aa: CASSAPGQGHEKLFF; cdr3_nt: TGTGCCAGCTCAGCCCCGGGACAGGGGCATGAAAAACTGTTTTTT
j_call: TRBJ1-2; d_call: .; clone_size: once; v_call: TRBV5-1; cdr3_aa: CASSPTGTQDVGYTF; cdr3_nt: TGCGCCAGCAGCCCCACCGGGACACAGGATGTAGGCTACACCTTC
j_call: TRBJ2-3; d_call: TRBD2; clone_size: .; v_call: TRBV9; cdr3_aa: CASSALAGGFTDTQYF; cdr3_nt: TGTGCCAGCAGCGCTTTAGCGGGAGGTTTCACAGATACGCAGTATTTT
j_call: TRBJ1-1; d_call: TRBD1; clone_size: .; v_call: TRBV14; cdr3_aa: CASSPQGAAEAFF; cdr3_nt: TGTGCCAGCAGCCCACAGGGGGCGGCTGAAGCTTTCTTT
j_call: TRBJ2-7; d_call: .; clone_size: .; v_call: TRBV5-1; cdr3_aa: CASSPKWGPISYEQYF; cdr3_nt: TGCGCCAGCAGCCCGAAGTGGGGCCCTATCTCCTACGAGCAGTACTTC
j_call: TRBJ2-7; d_call: .; clone_size: few; v_call: TRBV2; cdr3_aa: CASIRGSYEQYF; cdr3_nt: TGTGCCAGCATCCGGGGGTCCTACGAGCAGTACTTC
j_call: TRBJ1-1; d_call: .; clone_size: .; v_call: TRBV4-3; cdr3_aa: CASSSGGPLSTEAFF; cdr3_nt: TGCGCCAGCAGCTCCGGGGGGCCGCTGAGCACTGAAGCTTTCTTT
j_call: TRBJ2-7; d_call: .; clone_size: .; v_call: TRBV21-1; cdr3_aa: CASSLKIAGGLVSSYEQYF; cdr3_nt: TGTGCCAGCAGCTTGAAGATAGCGGGAGGGCTCGTCTCTTCCTACGAGCAGTACTTC
j_call: TRBJ2-5; d_call: TRBD1; clone_size: once; v_call: TRBV9; cdr3_aa: CASSEGQRRIETQYF; cdr3_nt: TGTGCCAGCAGCGAGGGACAGCGACGTATAGAGACCCAGTACTTC
j_call: TRBJ1-1; d_call: .; clone_size: once; v_call: TRBV5-6; cdr3_aa: CASSWEMNTEAFF; cdr3_nt: TGTGCCAGCAGCTGGGAGATGAACACTGAAGCTTTCTTT
j_call: TRBJ2-7; d_call: .; clone_size: .; v_call: TRBV6-6; cdr3_aa: CASRPRQERGYEQYF; cdr3_nt: TGTGCCAGCAGGCCCCGACAGGAAAGAGGCTACGAGCAGTACTTC
j_call: TRBJ2-7; d_call: .; clone_size: few; v_call: TRBV5-1; cdr3_aa: CASTAMGSYEQYF; cdr3_nt: TGCGCCAGTACAGCCATGGGCTCCTACGAGCAGTACTTC
j_call: TRBJ1-2; d_call: TRBD1; clone_size: .; v_call: TRBV28; cdr3_aa: CASSRLTGATSGYTF; cdr3_nt: TGTGCCAGCAGTCGACTTACAGGGGCCACAAGTGGCTACACCTTC
j_call: TRBJ1-6; d_call: TRBD1; clone_size: .; v_call: TRBV9; cdr3_aa: CASSDPTGGNSPLHF; cdr3_nt: TGTGCCAGCAGCGATCCGACAGGGGGAAATTCACCCCTCCACTTT
j_call: TRBJ1-3; d_call: .; clone_size: .; v_call: TRBV15; cdr3_aa: CATSRDLAVGNTIYF; cdr3_nt: TGTGCCACCAGCAGAGATCTGGCAGTAGGAAACACCATATATTTT
j_call: TRBJ1-1; d_call: .; clone_size: .; v_call: TRBV2; cdr3_aa: CASKAREGYVSTEAFF; cdr3_nt: TGTGCCAGCAAGGCCCGGGAAGGATATGTTAGCACTGAAGCTTTCTTT
j_call: TRBJ2-3; d_call: TRBD1; clone_size: .; v_call: TRBV28; cdr3_aa: CASSSAGTGSRDTQYF; cdr3_nt: TGTGCCAGCAGTTCCGCCGGGACAGGGAGTAGAGATACGCAGTATTTT
j_call: TRBJ2-7; d_call: TRBD1; clone_size: .; v_call: TRBV11-3; cdr3_aa: CASSLDETGGDEQYF; cdr3_nt: TGTGCCAGCAGCTTAGATGAGACAGGGGGGGACGAGCAGTACTTC
j_call: TRBJ1-1; d_call: TRBD1; clone_size: .; v_call: TRBV19; cdr3_aa: CASSRTTGSWALNTEAFF; cdr3_nt: TGTGCCAGTAGTAGAACGACAGGGTCCTGGGCCTTGAACACTGAAGCTTTCTTT
j_call: TRBJ2-1; d_call: .; clone_size: once; v_call: TRBV13; cdr3_aa: CASSLGGWWEEVNEQFF; cdr3_nt: TGTGCCAGCAGCTTAGGTGGTTGGTGGGAGGAAGTGAATGAGCAGTTCTTC
j_call: TRBJ2-7; d_call: .; clone_size: .; v_call: TRBV7-2; cdr3_aa: CASSLKVYGYEQYF; cdr3_nt: TGTGCCAGCAGCTTAAAAGTTTACGGCTACGAGCAGTACTTC
j_call: TRBJ2-3; d_call: .; clone_size: .; v_call: TRBV7-9; cdr3_aa: CASSLRGADTQYF; cdr3_nt: TGTGCCAGCAGCCTCAGGGGGGCAGATACGCAGTATTTT
j_call: TRBJ2-7; d_call: .; clone_size: .; v_call: TRBV11-3; cdr3_aa: CASSPPGDLGEQYF; cdr3_nt: TGTGCCAGCAGCCCTCCAGGGGATCTGGGAGAGCAGTACTTC
j_call: TRBJ2-2; d_call: .; clone_size: .; v_call: TRBV4-3; cdr3_aa: CASSLQGSTGELFF; cdr3_nt: TGCGCCAGCAGCCTACAGGGCTCCACCGGGGAGCTGTTTTTT
j_call: TRBJ1-1; d_call: TRBD1; clone_size: once; v_call: TRBV28; cdr3_aa: CASSRTGLYTEAFF; cdr3_nt: TGTGCCAGCAGTCGGACAGGCCTGTACACTGAAGCTTTCTTT
j_call: TRBJ2-3; d_call: TRBD2; clone_size: .; v_call: TRBV15; cdr3_aa: CATSRISGGTDTQYF; cdr3_nt: TGTGCCACCAGCAGGATAAGCGGGGGGACAGATACGCAGTATTTT